The T cell receptor (beta chain) described here comes from a study of T-cell reconstitution after alpha-beta-depleted transplantation in children. This clonotype was detected ten times or more. Unique molecular identifiers were incorporated during preparation of the TCRbeta library. TCRdb independently ran MiXCR on the PCR reads; one entry per CDR3 protein. The top ten hold about 5% of the sample, which has approximately 250,000 distinct CDR3 sequences, 9.7% seen once. The germline gives CDR1 KGHSH, CDR2 LQKENI. CDR3 length equals 15 residues. The V segment lost 5 bases and the J segment 7 bases; nucleotides outside the gene matches: 9.

V usage is TRBV18 and J usage is TRBJ2-1, with 9 positions matching TRBD1. Sample: PBMCs from the stem cell graft donor, taken from the stem cell graft. The receptor was derived from a human donor who donated a stem cell graft to a child with SCID. The CDR3 nucleotides are TGTGCCAGCTCATCTACCCGGACAGGGGATAATGAGCAGTTCTTC. Protein product: CASSSTRTGDNEQFF.